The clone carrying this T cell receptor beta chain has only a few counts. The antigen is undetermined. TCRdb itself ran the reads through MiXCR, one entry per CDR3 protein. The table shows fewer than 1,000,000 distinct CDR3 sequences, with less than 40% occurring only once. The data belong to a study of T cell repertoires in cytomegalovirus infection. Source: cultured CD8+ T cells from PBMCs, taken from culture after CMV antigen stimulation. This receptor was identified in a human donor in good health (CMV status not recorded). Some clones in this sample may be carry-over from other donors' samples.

CDR3 DNA: TGTGCCAGCAGTTTCCAAGGCCCGGGGGAAGCTTTCTTT. It encodes CASSFQGPGEAFF. V and J are TRBV27 and TRBJ1-1; no definite D call. Germline loops: CDR1 MNHEY, CDR2 SMNVEV (reference sequence). The V end was cut by 3 bases, the J end by 8 bases, with 13 bases between. The CDR3 is made up of 13 amino acids.